The text below deals with one T cell receptor (beta chain). What it binds is unknown. TCRdb's table, derived via immunoSEQ multiplex PCR, lists solely in-frame clones and lacks some. The repertoire consists of some 450,000 clones, with roughly 91% occurring once and the leading ten covering around 4.2%. This entry belongs to a study of Ad26.COV2.S vaccination and SARS-CoV-2 variants. Overall study context: Doses of Ad26.COV2.S were injected into muscle once or twice, 56 days apart. Study observations and caveats: The TCR breadth and depth analyses may have understated or missed part of the total T cell responses.

The germline CDR1 and CDR2 sequences are SGHTA and FQGNSA. Trimming removed 1 base at V and 7 bases at J, with 8 bases between. CDR3 length: 13 amino acids. Treatment defined: over 15 received Ad26.COV2.S at low or high dose, single or two shots; 5 received placebo; per-sample allocation not given. Each sample was drawn 63 days after the first injection (of vaccine or placebo). It was an adult aged 18-55 years in Boston who was the donor. The material was peripheral blood, obtained in a trial of Ad26.COV2.S vaccine versus placebo. The chain employs TRBV7-2 and TRBJ2-1; D not certain. The receptor's source is a person aged 18-60 years who received the Ad26.COV2.S COVID-19 vaccine or a placebo. Here the CDR3 DNA reads TGTGCCAGCAGCTTAGTCGGTGTGAATGAGCAGTTCTTC. It is translated as CASSLVGVNEQFF. Complete variable domain (other parts from reference TRBV7-2 and TRBJ2-1): GAGVSQSPSNKVTEKGKDVELRCDPISGHTALYWYRQSLGQGLEFLIYFQGNSAPDKSGLPSDRFSAERTGGSVSTLTIQRTQQEDSAVYLCASSLVGVNEQFFGPGTRLTVL.